The 16 T cell receptor beta chains listed next were all sequenced from one sample in a study of cytomegalovirus exposure and HLA in healthy donors (dated by TCRdb to the late 2010s). The library was prepared using the immunoSEQ multiplex PCR assay. For the multiplex PCR, a mixture combining 60 forward primers for TCR Vbeta segments and 13 reverse primers for TCR Jbeta segments was used. Sourced from immuneACCESS, this table was stored by TCRdb with only in-frame sequences that have V and J called. A share of the clones is absent; for the studies checked, an unresolved V gene accounts for under half, and the remainder has no known explanation. The sample yields about 130,000 clones; approximately 85% were counted once. Approximately 6.7% of the sample rests with the top ten. What was sequenced was PBMCs. The receptors shown here come from a woman aged 25 to 39 in good health and CMV-seropositive.

The chain carries TRBV5-4 and TRBJ2-2; TRBD2 aligns across 11 bases. Germline values: CDR1 SGHNT, CDR2 YYREEE (reference sequence). The ends lost 3 bases at V and 4 bases at J; junction bases unmatched: 2. The CDR3 has 15 residues. The CDR3 loop reads CASSSLAGGTGELFF. CDR3 nucleotide sequence: TGTGCCAGCAGCTCGCTAGCGGGGGGCACCGGGGAGCTGTTTTTT.

This clone was seen a handful of times. The chain employs TRBV6-1 and TRBJ2-2; tentative D call: TRBD2 (5 bases). Germline lookup yields CDR1 MNHNS and CDR2 SASEGT. The CDR3 loop spans 15 amino acids. Trimming cost V 7 bases and J 4 bases, with 16 bases left between them. This CDR3 is CASTLDSYPTGELFF. CDR3 sequence (DNA): TGTGCCAGCACCCTGGACTCCTACCCCACCGGGGAGCTGTTTTTT.

The chain has TRBV19 and TRBJ2-7; 7 nucleotides match TRBD2. The V segment lost 3 bases and the J segment 5 bases; nucleotides outside the gene matches: 10. This CDR3 has 15 residues. CDR1 and CDR2 from the germline V gene are LNHDA and SQIVND (reference sequence). The CDR3 spells CASSMRGSRSHEQYF. DNA for the CDR3: TGTGCCAGTAGTATGCGGGGGTCTCGGAGCCACGAGCAGTACTTC.

This chain connects TRBV28 to TRBJ1-5; 9 bases match TRBD1. V shed 6 bases and J 3 bases; nucleotides not matched to a gene: 6. Germline assignment: CDR1 MDHEN and CDR2 SYDVKM. The CDR3 has 15 residues. Here the CDR3 DNA reads TGTGCCAGCAGCCCGGGGACAGGGTACAATCAGCCCCAGCATTTT. Translating gives CASSPGTGYNQPQHF.

This clone has just one count. This chain connects TRBV5-6 to TRBJ1-5, with a possible D match to TRBD1 (5 bases). Germline lookup yields CDR1 SGHDT and CDR2 YYEEEE. This CDR3 contains 15 residues. V shed 3 bases and J shed 0 bases, with 10 bases lying between them. CDR3 DNA: TGTGCCAGCAGCTCCGGACAAAATAGCAATCAGCCCCAGCATTTT. This encodes CASSSGQNSNQPQHF.

The chain has TRBV18 and TRBJ2-7; D remains unclear. Germline CDR1 and CDR2: KGHSH and LQKENI. The germline V and J ends were trimmed by 0 bases and 2 bases, with 5 bases remaining between them. This CDR3 contains 13 residues. The CDR3 region has the DNA TGTGCCAGCTCACCACCGGAGACCTACGAGCAGTACTTC. Residues: CASSPPETYEQYF.

This clone was observed a single time. This sequence joins TRBV10-3 and TRBJ2-7, with 7 bases that match TRBD1. Germline values: CDR1 ENHRY, CDR2 SYGVKD. J was trimmed by 4 bases and V by 0 bases; bases with no gene match: 6. This CDR3 has 15 residues. CDR3 protein: CAISESATGVYEQYF. The CDR3 coding sequence is TGTGCCATCAGTGAGTCCGCTACAGGGGTATACGAGCAGTACTTC.

Of note for this clone: At one of its ends the junction is not consistent with the germline gene, which may arise from a read error. V is TRBV18 and J is TRBJ1-4, with D hard to call. In germline, CDR1 is KGHSH, CDR2 LQKENI. The CDR3 has 14 amino acids. The CDR3 sequence is CASSPQRINEKLFF. The CDR3 nucleotides are TGTGCCAGCTCTCCACAGAGGATTAATGAAAAACTGTTTTTT.

The CDR3 DNA follows: TGTGCCAGCAGCTTATTGAGAGCCGGGGAGCTGTTTTTT. It codes for CASSLLRAGELFF. J is TRBJ2-2 and V is TRBV11-2; D not resolved. Germline V gene data show CDR1 as SGHAT and CDR2 as FQNNGV. The V end was cut by 2 bases, the J end by 6 bases, with 7 bases between. The CDR3 extends over 13 amino acids.

The rearrangement links TRBV5-1 to TRBJ2-5, with 7 bases lining up with TRBD1. Germline V gives CDR1 SGHRS, CDR2 YFSETQ. The V and J ends lost 3 bases and 4 bases, in that order; junction bases with no gene match: 21. The CDR3 runs 19 residues. As DNA, the CDR3 is TGCGCCAGCAGCTCCCTGGGGGCACAGGGGATAGTCTACGGAGAGACCCAGTACTTC. Its protein is CASSSLGAQGIVYGETQYF.

CDR3 in DNA: TGCGCCAGCAGGCAGGAGGCCAATTCACCCCTCCACTTT. Its protein is CASRQEANSPLHF. The chain recombines TRBV10-1 with TRBJ1-6; D not resolved. V lost 6 bases and J 7 bases, leaving 10 bases between the germline ends. This CDR3 spans 13 amino acids. Per germline, CDR1 WNHNN and CDR2 SYGVQD (reference sequence).

The J gene is TRBJ2-3, the V gene TRBV6-6; no firm D call. This CDR3 is built from 15 residues. Trimming pared 6 bases from V and 4 bases from J, leaving 17 bases between. Germline lookup yields CDR1 MNHNY and CDR2 SVGAGI (reference sequence). DNA of the CDR3: TGTGCCAGCAGCCCGATTTCAGGTTTCGCAGATACGCAGTATTTT. Translation: CASSPISGFADTQYF.

This clone was observed once. The chain recombines TRBV2 with TRBJ1-1, with a possible D match to TRBD1 (6 bases). This CDR3 is 17 amino acids long. The ends were cut back, 3 bases at V and 1 base at J, with 18 bases in the middle. CDR1 and CDR2 from the germline V gene are SNHLY and FYNNEI. The CDR3 loop reads CASSDLKQGSWNTEAFF. CDR3 nucleotide sequence: TGTGCCAGCAGTGACCTGAAGCAGGGGTCGTGGAACACTGAAGCTTTCTTT.

The chain couples TRBV5-4 to TRBJ2-3; TRBD2 agrees at 16 bases. The CDR3 is made up of 17 amino acids. Trimming at V came to 4 bases and at J to 5 bases, leaving 7 bases not matched to a gene. CDR1 and CDR2 from the germline V gene are SGHNT and YYREEE (reference sequence). The CDR3 here is CASSPGTSGGAKDTQYF. The CDR3 DNA is TGTGCCAGCAGCCCCGGGACTAGCGGGGGGGCGAAAGATACGCAGTATTTT. Together with reference TRBV5-4 and TRBJ2-3, the CDR3 gives the full variable domain: ETGVTQSPTHLIKTRGQQVTLRCSSQSGHNTVSWYQQALGQGPQFIFQYYREEENGRGNFPPRFSGLQFPNYSSELNVNALELDDSALYLCASSPGTSGGAKDTQYFGPGTRLTVL.

The chain is built from TRBV5-4 and TRBJ1-2; D is ambiguous. Trimming took 4 bases from V and 4 from J, leaving 17 bases between them. CDR3 length: 15 residues. Germline V gene sequence: CDR1 SGHNT, CDR2 YYREEE (reference sequence). The CDR3, as DNA: TGTGCCAGCAGCCTCAACCCATCGACAACCTATGGCTACACCTTC. It codes for CASSLNPSTTYGYTF.

This chain links TRBV2 with TRBJ1-5; no firm D call. CDR1 and CDR2 from the germline V gene are SNHLY and FYNNEI. Trimming removed 5 bases from V and 3 bases from J, with 17 bases in between. The CDR3 consists of 16 residues. The CDR3 bases are TGTGCCAGCAGTTTCACTAGGGTATTGCCCAATCAGCCCCAGCATTTT. This codes for CASSFTRVLPNQPQHF.